This T cell receptor beta chain comes out of a study of blood T cell repertoires in COVID-19. Assay: immunoSEQ multiplex PCR; the TCRdb copy retains only in-frame clones and omits some. The table lists roughly 330,000 clones, about 90% of them singletons. V lost 4 bases and J lost 1, with 9 bases in between. This CDR3 spans 14 amino acids. The germline gives CDR1 MNHEY, CDR2 SVGEGT. Input material: PBMCs or T cells enriched from blood (not recorded which). The chain couples TRBV6-2 or TRBV6-3 to TRBJ2-3, with a possible D match to TRBD2 (6 bases). The TCR originated in a woman in her twenties or thirties who had recovered from COVID-19. The CDR3 DNA reads TGTGCCAGCAGTTTCGGCGGGGGCACAGATACGCAGTATTTT. Residues: CASSFGGGTDTQYF.